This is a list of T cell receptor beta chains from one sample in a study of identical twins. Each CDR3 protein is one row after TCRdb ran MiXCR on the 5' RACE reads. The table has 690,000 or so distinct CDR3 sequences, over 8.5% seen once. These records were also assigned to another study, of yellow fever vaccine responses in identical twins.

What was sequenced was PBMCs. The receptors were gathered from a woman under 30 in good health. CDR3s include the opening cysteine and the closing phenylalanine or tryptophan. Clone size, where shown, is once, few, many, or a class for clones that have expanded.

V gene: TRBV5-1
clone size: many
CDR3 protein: CASSFIAREQGADTQYF

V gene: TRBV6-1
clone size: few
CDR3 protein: CASTGGIHNEQFF

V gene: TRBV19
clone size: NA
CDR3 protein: CASRSSNTDTQYF

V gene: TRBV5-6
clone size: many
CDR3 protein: CASSLDRYEQFF

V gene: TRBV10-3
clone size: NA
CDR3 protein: CAINSGDSYEQYF

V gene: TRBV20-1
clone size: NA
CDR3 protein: CSARRQGLGAFF

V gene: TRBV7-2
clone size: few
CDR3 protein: CASSPRQGANYEQYF

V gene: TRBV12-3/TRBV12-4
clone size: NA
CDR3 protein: CASSFSRGSGGYTF

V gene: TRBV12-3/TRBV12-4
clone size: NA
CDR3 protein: CASSFPTRLGGDTDTQYF

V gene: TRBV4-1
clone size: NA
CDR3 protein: CASSQEDGGAGTEAFF

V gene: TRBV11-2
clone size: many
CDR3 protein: CASSPKRGLAGVSDTQYF

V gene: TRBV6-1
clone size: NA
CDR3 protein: CASSERMIGEKLFF

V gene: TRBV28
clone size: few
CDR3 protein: CASSQTIPGANVLTF

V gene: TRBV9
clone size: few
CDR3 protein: CASSVRAEETQYF

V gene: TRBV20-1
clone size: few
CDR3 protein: CSARDSKRSSEETQYF

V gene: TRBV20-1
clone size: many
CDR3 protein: CSARGGGSQPQHF

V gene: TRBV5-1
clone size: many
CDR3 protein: CASSSGLAGDNEQFF

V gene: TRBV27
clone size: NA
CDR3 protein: CASSLPSSGNTGELFF

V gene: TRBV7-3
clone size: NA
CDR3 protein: CASSLTPGTSGASSYNEQFF

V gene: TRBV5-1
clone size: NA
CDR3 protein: CATTNGGAGYNEQFF